One T cell receptor beta chain is described in this entry. V gave up 3 bases and J gave up 7 bases; unmatched junction bases: 9. Germline V lookup: CDR1 WSHSY, CDR2 SAAADI. The CDR3 loop spans 15 amino acids. The sample is drawn from a study of technical replicates of blood from several donors. Clones were sequenced by immunoSEQ multiplex PCR, and TCRdb holds only the in-frame ones, with some missing. In the table there are 75,000 to 95,000 clones, roughly 94% of which are singletons. Material for sequencing was T cells isolated from PBMCs. The receptor was derived from a human donor in good health. V is TRBV10-2 and J is TRBJ1-1, with 9 bases fitting TRBD1. The CDR3 DNA reads as TGCGCCAGCAGTGAACAGGGGGCGGTAGGGATTGAAGCTTTCTTT. It is translated as CASSEQGAVGIEAFF.